What follows describes a single T cell receptor beta chain. As yet, its antigen is unknown. Germline CDR1 SGDLS, CDR2 YYNGEE. The CDR3 is 14 residues long. V was trimmed by 3 bases and J by 5 bases, leaving 11 bases between them. An equimolar mix of two oligonucleotides served as the beta constant-region primer for TRBC1 and TRBC2. Ligated cDNA was amplified by four rounds of PCR with nested alpha and beta constant-region primers and SP2. An oligonucleotide with the SP2 primer and a 12-nucleotide UMI was ligated to the cDNA 3' end. Each CDR3 protein is one row after TCRdb ran MiXCR on the UMI-ligation and nested PCR reads. This table has about 90,000 distinct CDR3 sequences, 11% appearing once. This record comes from a study of naive and memory T cell subsets. Study conclusions and caveats: Activation and differentiation may alter RNA-based TCR counts. Over 95% of naive TCR sequences appeared only once after error correction, unlike memory subsets. A few larger clonotypes appeared in naive repertoires, especially CD8, possibly memory cells re-expressing CD45RA.

The sample was naive CD4+ T cells from blood. The TCR was taken from a human donor in good health. The rearrangement joins TRBV9 to TRBJ1-4; no clear D. CDR3 nucleotides: TGTGCCAGCAGCGCAGGAAACCCGAATGAAAAACTGTTTTTT. Translating gives CASSAGNPNEKLFF.